The 11 T cell receptor beta chains below were found in one sample sequenced in a study of beta chain features in type 1 diabetes. Sequencing targeted expressed TCRB transcripts, as all isolated RNA had been reverse transcribed. The table came from immunoSEQ multiplex PCR; TCRdb's copy has only in-frame clones and leaves some out. The table shows nearly 350,000 clones, with approximately 9.9% occurring only once. Findings and caveats of the study: Within each of all four CD4+ subsets, Type 1 diabetes patients had TCRB CDR3s that were moderately but significantly shorter.

The antigens for these receptors are not known. The sample consisted of central memory CD4+ T cells from blood. These receptors all stem from a man younger than 45 with type 1 diabetes.

This clone was seen repeatedly, ten times or more. The V and J genes are TRBV4-1 and TRBJ1-4, with a weak D call TRBD1 (5 bases). This CDR3 is 15 amino acids long. V was pared by 0 bases and J by 7 bases, with 12 bases between. Per germline, CDR1 MGHRA and CDR2 YSYEKL. This CDR3 is CASSQDGSRGEKLFF. CDR3 DNA sequence: TGCGCCAGCAGCCAAGATGGGAGTAGGGGTGAAAAACTGTTTTTT.

The V call is TRBV11-2, the J call TRBJ2-3; D is perhaps TRBD1 (5 bases). The ends were cut back, 1 base at V and 2 bases at J, with 13 bases in the middle. The CDR3 covers 16 residues. Germline CDR1 and CDR2: SGHAT and FQNNGV. The CDR3 spells CASSLGGLGPTDTQYF. As DNA, the CDR3 is TGTGCCAGCAGCTTAGGGGGTTTGGGGCCCACAGATACGCAGTATTTT.

The CDR3: CASSLWTDNSPLHF. CDR3 in DNA: TGTGCCAGCAGCTTGTGGACAGATAATTCACCCCTCCACTTT. The V call is TRBV7-9, the J call TRBJ1-6, with a tentative D call TRBD1 (6 bases). Germline CDR1 reads SEHNR; CDR2 reads FQNEAQ (reference sequence). The germline V and J ends were trimmed by 3 bases and 5 bases, with 8 bases remaining between them. The CDR3 consists of 14 residues.

This clone was observed a handful of times. The V gene is TRBV28, the J gene TRBJ2-3; the D is unclear. Trimming took off 9 bases at V and 5 bases at J, with 15 bases between the two ends. CDR3 length equals 13 residues. CDR1 is MDHEN and CDR2 is SYDVKM in the germline V gene. This CDR3 is CASWATVEDTQYF. CDR3 sequence (DNA): TGTGCCAGTTGGGCGACGGTGGAAGATACGCAGTATTTT.

The chain carries TRBV9 and TRBJ2-7; no clear D. The CDR3 length is 14 residues. Germline lookup yields CDR1 SGDLS and CDR2 YYNGEE. Trimming cost V 0 bases and J 3 bases, with 10 bases left between them. The CDR3 reads CASSVAGLGYEQYF. CDR3 DNA: TGTGCCAGCAGCGTAGCAGGTCTTGGCTACGAGCAGTACTTC.

There are a few counts of this clone. The CDR3 coding sequence is TGTGCCAGCAGCTCACAGGGGAGGGGTCGCGGCTACACCTTC. Translated: CASSSQGRGRGYTF. The chain has TRBV7-9 and TRBJ1-2; 7 nucleotides line up with TRBD1. CDR3 length: 14 residues. Germline V gene lookup returns CDR1 SEHNR and CDR2 FQNEAQ (reference sequence). Germline trimming cut 4 bases from V and 8 bases from J; bases unmatched to any gene: 10.

This clone showed up just a few times. The chain recombines TRBV5-1 with TRBJ2-5, with unresolved D. The CDR3 totals 11 residues. The germline V and J ends were trimmed by 7 bases and 2 bases, with 6 bases remaining between them. Germline values: CDR1 SGHRS, CDR2 YFSETQ. The CDR3 region is CASAIQETQYF. CDR3 sequence (DNA): TGCGCCAGCGCCATTCAAGAGACCCAGTACTTC.

The chain carries TRBV6-6 and TRBJ2-4; maybe TRBD2 (7 bases). Deletions cut 7 bases from V and 7 bases from J, with 17 bases between. Germline V CDR1 and CDR2: MNHNY, SVGAGI (reference sequence). The CDR3 totals 14 residues. For the CDR3, the DNA is TGTGCCAGCACCCTGGGGGGGGGCATTAACATTCAGTACTTC. It is translated as CASTLGGGINIQYF.

In nucleotides, the CDR3 is TGTGCCAGCAGCGTAGACCCCTCTGGATCCTACGAGCAGTACTTC. This sequence encodes CASSVDPSGSYEQYF. The V gene is TRBV9, the J gene TRBJ2-7; no definite D call. Germline V gives CDR1 SGDLS, CDR2 YYNGEE. Trimming took 0 bases from V and 1 from J, leaving 11 bases between them. The CDR3 runs 15 residues.

This clone has just a few counts. The J gene is TRBJ2-7, the V gene TRBV21-1; TRBD2 is the table's D call, not checked against the DNA. TRBV21-1 is assigned pseudogene status. The length of the CDR3 is 18 residues. The CDR3 reads CASPFGLNGTGIMDEQYF. The CDR3 DNA reads TGTGCCAGCCCCTTCGGACTAAACGGGACGGGAATAATGGACGAGCAGTACTTC.

V is TRBV28 and J is TRBJ2-7; D perhaps matches TRBD1 (5 bases). Germline CDR1 MDHEN, CDR2 SYDVKM. CDR3 length equals 13 residues. Trimming took 2 bases from V and 6 from J, leaving 11 bases between them. CDR3 loop: CASSLVNRIEQYF. CDR3 nucleotides: TGTGCCAGCAGTTTAGTGAACAGGATCGAGCAGTACTTC.